A single T cell receptor beta chain is shown here with its context. This clone's antigen is unknown. The record has no base qualities; no much larger clone is one base away. This sample was included in a study of a mutant IDH1 vaccine in newly diagnosed glioma (dated by TCRdb to the early 2020s). Background on the whole study: Vaccination began 4-6 weeks after radiotherapy alone, or alongside temozolomide cycles in the chemotherapy-containing groups. Of the roughly 30 treated patients, approximately 60% were male and roughly 38% were female, and a mean age of 40.4 years was recorded. Before enrollment, most patients had been given radiochemotherapy with temozolomide as standard therapy, while the rest had received either radiotherapy alone or temozolomide alone. The week-35 safety follow-up took place at visit V12, and the week-47 end of study took place at visit V13. Six visits were used for peripheral blood collection: V03 (baseline), V05, V07, V10, V12 and V13. Longitudinal TCRB deep sequencing was done for 25 treated patients, wherever samples were available for exploratory analyses.

General findings and caveats noted by the study authors: Pseudoprogression appeared unrelated to alterations in the top peripheral T cell clonotypes detected by TCRB sequencing. Immune responses induced by the vaccine were seen in 90% to 95% of patients across multiple MHC alleles. The authors stated that sample limitations prevented analyses of patient blood samples from being reproduced. Availability determined which PBMC samples were chosen for TCRB deep sequencing.

Deletion took 1 base off V and 0 bases off J, with a span of 7 bases between the germline ends. Including cysteine and phenylalanine, the CDR3 has 14 amino acids. Just CDR3 DNA is preserved here, 42 bases in frame from base 1. Looking up the germline V gene yields CDR1 SNHLY and CDR2 FYNNEI. The sample's time point label, in plain terms: week 35, safety follow-up. Every vaccine dose consisted of 300 ug of a 20-mer mutant IDH1 peptide in Montanide, administered subcutaneously together with topical imiquimod. Across visits V03 through V10, patients got a total of eight vaccinations, given in weeks 1, 3, 5, 7, 11, 15, 19 and 23. Donors had newly diagnosed WHO grade 3 or 4 IDH1-mutant astrocytomas with loss of nuclear ATRX. The samples were drawn from NOA16, a multicentre, single-arm, open-label phase I trial in Germany that tested a mutant IDH1 peptide vaccine in humans for the first time. Genomic DNA for TCRB sequencing was extracted from EDTA blood using the DNeasy Blood and Tissue Kit.

Preparation of the library involved the immunoSEQ multiplex PCR assay. Following the manufacturer's protocol, the hsTCRB Kit was used to amplify rearranged TCR beta chain sequences. Sequencing of TCRB libraries was carried out on an Illumina MiSeq. The authors processed their data as follows. The kit vendor's proprietary platform handled demultiplexing, trimming and gene mapping. This is the immuneACCESS table as TCRdb keeps it, with only in-frame sequences that have V and J called. A part of the clones is gone; compared with another copy, unresolved V genes explain less than half, and the rest is unexplained. V, J and clone size are taken as reported in that table, and D and trimming were inferred from the DNA itself. The sample contains roughly 32,000 clones, roughly 80% of them found a single time. The leading ten clones occupy roughly 9.3% of the sample.

The chain couples TRBV2 to TRBJ2-7, with the D gene call left open. The sample consisted of PBMCs, taken from a glioma patient whose treatment included an IDH1 peptide vaccine. This receptor was identified in a woman in her twenties or thirties with glioma. Some clones in this sample may be carry-over from other donors' samples. The CDR3 has the sequence CASSEDGGSYEQYF. The nucleotides are TGTGCCAGCAGTGAAGATGGCGGCTCCTACGAGCAGTACTTC.